The present T cell receptor (beta chain) was sequenced within a study of blood T cells in healthy people across ages. As for the study in general: About one barcoded beta molecule was captured per two T cells (by template switching).

Concerning this clonotype: Its antigen is still unknown.

The use of a sample-barcoded 5' primer and a J-beta primer mix characterized a second PCR of about 6 to 11 cycles. TCRdb re-analysed the 5' RACE reads in MiXCR, keeping a single row per CDR3 protein. The repertoire holds about 1,000,000 distinct CDR3 sequences, with 40% to 50% as singletons. The study's findings and limits: Naive and antigen-experienced cells could not be conclusively compared, given unsorted PBMCs. Long-lived donors exceeded aged donors in naive CD4+ cells and diversity.

V lost 1 base and J 1 base, leaving 14 bases between the germline ends. The CDR3 runs to 17 residues. The germline CDR1 and CDR2 sequences are SGHAT and FQDESV (reference sequence). Material for sequencing was blood. The V call is TRBV11-1, the J call TRBJ2-1; possible D gene TRBD2, 6 bases. This receptor was obtained from a woman aged 55-69 years in good health. CDR3 region: CASSLDGNSGSYNEQFF. The CDR3 DNA follows: TGTGCCAGCAGCTTAGATGGGAATAGCGGTTCCTACAATGAGCAGTTCTTC. The full variable domain, rest sourced from reference TRBV11-1 and TRBJ2-1, is EAEVAQSPRYKITEKSQAVAFWCDPISGHATLYWYRQILGQGPELLVQFQDESVVDDSQLPKDRFSAERLKGVDSTLKIQPAELGDSAMYLCASSLDGNSGSYNEQFFGPGTRLTVL.